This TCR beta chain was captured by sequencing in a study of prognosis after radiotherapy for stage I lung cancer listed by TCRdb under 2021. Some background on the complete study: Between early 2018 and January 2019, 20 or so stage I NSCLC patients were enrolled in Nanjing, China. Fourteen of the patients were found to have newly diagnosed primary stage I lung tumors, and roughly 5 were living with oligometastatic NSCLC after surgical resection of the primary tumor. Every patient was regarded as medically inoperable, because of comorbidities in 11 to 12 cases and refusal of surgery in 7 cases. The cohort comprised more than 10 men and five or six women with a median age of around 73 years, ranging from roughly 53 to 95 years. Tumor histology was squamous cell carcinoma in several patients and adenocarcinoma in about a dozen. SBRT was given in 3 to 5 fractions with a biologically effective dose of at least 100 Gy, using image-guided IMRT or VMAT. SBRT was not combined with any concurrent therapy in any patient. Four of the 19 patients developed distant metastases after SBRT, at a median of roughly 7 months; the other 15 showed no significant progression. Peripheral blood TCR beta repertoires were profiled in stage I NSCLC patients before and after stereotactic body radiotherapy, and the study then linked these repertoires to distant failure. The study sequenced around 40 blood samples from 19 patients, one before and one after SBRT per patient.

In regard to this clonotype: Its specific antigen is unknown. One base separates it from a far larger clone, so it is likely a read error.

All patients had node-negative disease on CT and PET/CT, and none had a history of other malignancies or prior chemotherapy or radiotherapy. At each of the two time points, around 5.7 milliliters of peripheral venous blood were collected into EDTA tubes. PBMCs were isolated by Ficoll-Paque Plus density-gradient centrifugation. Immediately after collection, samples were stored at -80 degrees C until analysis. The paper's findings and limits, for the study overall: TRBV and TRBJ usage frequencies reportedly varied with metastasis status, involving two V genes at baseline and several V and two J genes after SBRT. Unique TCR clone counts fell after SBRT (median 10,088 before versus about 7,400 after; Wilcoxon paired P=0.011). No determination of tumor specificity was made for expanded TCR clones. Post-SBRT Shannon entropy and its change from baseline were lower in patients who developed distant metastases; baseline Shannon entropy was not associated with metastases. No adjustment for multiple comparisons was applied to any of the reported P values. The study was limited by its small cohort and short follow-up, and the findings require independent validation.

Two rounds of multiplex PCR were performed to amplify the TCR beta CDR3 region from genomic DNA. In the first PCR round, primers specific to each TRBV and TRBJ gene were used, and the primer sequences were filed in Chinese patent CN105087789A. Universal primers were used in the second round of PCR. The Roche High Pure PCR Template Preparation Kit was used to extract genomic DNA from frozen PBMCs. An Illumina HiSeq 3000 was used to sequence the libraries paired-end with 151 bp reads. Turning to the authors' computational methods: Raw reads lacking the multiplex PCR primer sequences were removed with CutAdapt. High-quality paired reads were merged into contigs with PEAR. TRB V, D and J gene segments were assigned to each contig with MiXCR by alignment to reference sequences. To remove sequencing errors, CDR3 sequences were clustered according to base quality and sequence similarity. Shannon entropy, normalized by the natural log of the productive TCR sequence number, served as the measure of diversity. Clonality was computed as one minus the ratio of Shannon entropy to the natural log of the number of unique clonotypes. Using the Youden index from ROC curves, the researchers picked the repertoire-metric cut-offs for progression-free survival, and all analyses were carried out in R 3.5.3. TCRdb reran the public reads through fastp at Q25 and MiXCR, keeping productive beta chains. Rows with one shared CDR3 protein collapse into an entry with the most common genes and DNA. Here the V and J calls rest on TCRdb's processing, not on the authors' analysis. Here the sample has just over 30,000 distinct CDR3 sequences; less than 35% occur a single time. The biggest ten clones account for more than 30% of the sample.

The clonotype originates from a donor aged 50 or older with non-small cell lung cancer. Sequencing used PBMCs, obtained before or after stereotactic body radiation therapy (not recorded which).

The CDR3 region: CASARVHEQFF. In nucleotides, the sequence is TGTGCCAGCGCTCGGGTCCATGAGCAGTTCTTC. The rearranged segments are TRBV6-2 or TRBV6-3 and TRBJ2-1; no confident D gene assignment can be made. V gives up 8 bases and J gives up 8 bases, and the segment between their germline ends measures 10 bases. CDR1 MNHEY and CDR2 SVGEGT were looked up in the germline V gene. Including the terminal cysteine and phenylalanine, the CDR3 comprises 11 residues. This entry keeps only the CDR3 DNA: 33 bases, framed from base 1.